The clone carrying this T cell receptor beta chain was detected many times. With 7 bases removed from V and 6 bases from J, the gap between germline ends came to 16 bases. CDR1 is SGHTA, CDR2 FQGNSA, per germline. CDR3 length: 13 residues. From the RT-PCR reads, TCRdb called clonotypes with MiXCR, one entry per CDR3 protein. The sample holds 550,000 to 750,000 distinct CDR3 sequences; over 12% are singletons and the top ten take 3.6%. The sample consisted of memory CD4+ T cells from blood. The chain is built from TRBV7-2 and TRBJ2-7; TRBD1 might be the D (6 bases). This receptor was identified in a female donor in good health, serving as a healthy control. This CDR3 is CASTFLTRGEQYF. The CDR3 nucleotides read TGTGCCAGCACCTTTCTTACCAGGGGCGAGCAGTACTTC. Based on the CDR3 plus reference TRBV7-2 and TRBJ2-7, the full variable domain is GAGVSQSPSNKVTEKGKDVELRCDPISGHTALYWYRQSLGQGLEFLIYFQGNSAPDKSGLPSDRFSAERTGGSVSTLTIQRTQQEDSAVYLCASTFLTRGEQYFGPGTRLTVT.